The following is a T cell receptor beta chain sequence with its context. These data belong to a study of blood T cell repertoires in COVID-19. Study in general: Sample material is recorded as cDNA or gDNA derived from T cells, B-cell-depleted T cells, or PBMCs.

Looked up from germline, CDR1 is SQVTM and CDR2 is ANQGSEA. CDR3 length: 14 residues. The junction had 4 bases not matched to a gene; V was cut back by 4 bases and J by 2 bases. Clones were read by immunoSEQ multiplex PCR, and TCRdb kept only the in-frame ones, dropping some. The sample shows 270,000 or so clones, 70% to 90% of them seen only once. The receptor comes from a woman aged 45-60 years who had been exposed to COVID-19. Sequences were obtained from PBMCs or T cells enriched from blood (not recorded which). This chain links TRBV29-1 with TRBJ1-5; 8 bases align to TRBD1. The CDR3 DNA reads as TGCAGCGTTGGGACAGGGTTTGGCAATCAGCCCCAGCATTTT. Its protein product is CSVGTGFGNQPQHF. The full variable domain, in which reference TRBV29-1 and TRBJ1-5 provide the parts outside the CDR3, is SAVISQKPSRDICQRGTSLTIQCQVDSQVTMMFWYRQQPGQSLTLIATANQGSEATYESGFVIDKFPISRPNLTFSTLTVSNMSPEDSSIYLCSVGTGFGNQPQHFGDGTRLSIL.